A single sample gave rise to the 31 T cell receptor beta chains below, sequenced in a study of long-term antiretroviral therapy in people with HIV (dated by TCRdb to between 2021 and 2022). The immunoSEQ hsTCRB v3.0 assay was used at survey level resolution to sequence the TRB variable region. TCRdb provides this immuneACCESS table in a form limited to in-frame rearrangements. Some clones are lacking; in checked studies, under half of them reflect an unresolved V gene, and why the rest are absent is not known. This sample comprises roughly 20,000 clones, about 89% of them detected only once. The leading ten clones occupy 10% to 13% of the sample. The specimen comprised unsorted PBMCs, sampled 0.5 years after starting antiretroviral therapy. The receptors come from a middle-aged man with HIV.

This clone was seen more than once but under ten times. The chain combines TRBV2 with TRBJ2-7; D not certain. The CDR3 covers 15 residues. Trimming left V 2 bases short and J 0 bases short, with 11 bases between. Germline-derived CDR1 and CDR2 are SNHLY and FYNNEI. The CDR3 region is CASSESAYASYEQYF. CDR3 in DNA: TGTGCCAGCAGTGAATCCGCTTATGCCTCCTACGAGCAGTACTTC.

This clone was observed once. The gene calls are TRBV5-1 and TRBJ2-7; no definite D call. This CDR3 has 14 residues. The germline gives CDR1 SGHRS, CDR2 YFSETQ. V lost 0 bases and J lost 4, with 11 bases in between. The CDR3 loop reads CASSLGPGTYEQYF. The CDR3 DNA reads as TGCGCCAGCAGCTTGGGTCCGGGTACATACGAGCAGTACTTC.

The chain recombines TRBV4-3 with TRBJ2-1; TRBD1 might be the D (5 bases). This CDR3 has 16 amino acids. Deletions cut 0 bases from V and 0 bases from J, with 9 bases between. The germline V gene has CDR1 LGHNA and CDR2 YSLEER. CDR3 DNA: TGCGCCAGCAGCCAAGAATCCAGGGACTCCTACAATGAGCAGTTCTTC. Its translation is CASSQESRDSYNEQFF.

The chain employs TRBV6-5 and TRBJ2-7; D perhaps matches TRBD2 (6 bases). Deletions cut 2 bases from V and 5 bases from J, with 13 bases between. Germline V CDR1 and CDR2: MNHEY, SVGAGI. The CDR3 runs to 14 residues. DNA of the CDR3: TGTGCCAGCAGTTACGGAGGGAACTTTAACGAGCAGTACTTC. Translation gives CASSYGGNFNEQYF.

The chain employs TRBV27 and TRBJ2-7; 11 nucleotides line up with TRBD1. This CDR3 is built from 14 residues. Trimming cost V 5 bases and J 4 bases; bases outside gene matches: 4. Looked up from germline, CDR1 is MNHEY and CDR2 is SMNVEV (reference sequence). Written as DNA, the CDR3 is TGTGCCAGCAGTCAAGGGACAGGGGGTTACGAGCAGTACTTC. This gives the protein CASSQGTGGYEQYF.

The chain joins TRBV19 to TRBJ2-3, with D uncertain. Trimming stripped 5 bases from V and 0 bases from J, with 3 bases between. Germline CDR1 reads LNHDA; CDR2 reads SQIVND (reference sequence). CDR3 length equals 12 residues. The CDR3 region has the DNA TGTGCCAGTAGTTTGAGCACAGATACGCAGTATTTT. Translation: CASSLSTDTQYF.

The chain couples TRBV4-2 to TRBJ2-1; 14 bases fit TRBD2. The CDR3 sequence is 18 residues long. V was clipped by 0 bases and J by 4 bases; unmatched bases: 5. CDR1 is LGHNA, CDR2 YNFKEQ, per germline. CDR3 sequence reads: CASSQERTSGGLYNEQFF. Here the CDR3 DNA reads TGTGCCAGCAGCCAAGAACGGACTAGCGGGGGGCTATACAATGAGCAGTTCTTC.

V usage is TRBV19 and J usage is TRBJ1-1; 7 nucleotides align to TRBD1. V lost 3 bases, J lost 5 bases, and 6 bases stayed unmatched. The CDR3 is 14 residues long. Germline CDR1 LNHDA, CDR2 SQIVND (reference sequence). The DNA for the CDR3 is TGTGCCAGTAGTATCTCCAGGGGGGGAACTGAAGCTTTCTTT. Protein product: CASSISRGGTEAFF.

The rearrangement links TRBV6-1 to TRBJ1-2, with a weak D call TRBD1 (5 bases). V shed 4 bases and J shed 10 bases, with 19 bases lying between them. The CDR3 contains 14 residues. Germline V CDR1 and CDR2: MNHNS, SASEGT. Written as DNA, the CDR3 is TGTGCCAGCAGTGCTCCGGGACTCCCTATTGTCTACACCTTC. It codes for CASSAPGLPIVYTF.

This chain uses TRBV5-6 with TRBJ2-5; TRBD2 matches at 9 bases. The CDR3 spans 16 residues. V was clipped by 4 bases and J by 7 bases; unmatched bases: 14. The V gene's germline CDR1 is SGHDT and CDR2 YYEEEE. For the CDR3, the DNA is TGTGCCAGCAGCCCGGATACCGCGGGAGGGGCTGGGACCCAGTACTTC. Amino acid sequence: CASSPDTAGGAGTQYF.

The chain recombines TRBV9 with TRBJ1-4; D is uncertain. Germline V gene data show CDR1 as SGDLS and CDR2 as YYNGEE. The germline V and J ends were trimmed by 3 bases and 3 bases, with 21 bases remaining between them. This CDR3 comprises 18 residues. The CDR3 DNA is TGTGCCAGCAGCGCTACCCTCCTTGGACGTGGGGCTAATGAAAAACTGTTTTTT. This codes for CASSATLLGRGANEKLFF.

This clone was counted a few times. The chain joins TRBV4-2 to TRBJ2-5; the D is unclear. Trimming left V 1 base short and J 3 bases short, with 3 bases between. Germline-derived CDR1 and CDR2 are LGHNA and YNFKEQ. The CDR3 is 12 residues long. The CDR3 sequence: CASSQAKETQYF. Written as DNA, the CDR3 is TGTGCCAGCAGCCAAGCTAAAGAGACCCAGTACTTC.

For the CDR3, the DNA is TGTGCCAGCAGCGCCGGGGCTAAAACGAACCACGAGCAGTACTTC. It translates to CASSAGAKTNHEQYF. The chain combines TRBV2 with TRBJ2-7; D possibly matches TRBD1 or TRBD2 (5 bases each). This CDR3 region has 15 residues. V was pared by 6 bases and J by 5 bases, with 20 bases between. CDR1 is SNHLY and CDR2 is FYNNEI in the germline V gene.

The chain is built from TRBV27 and TRBJ2-7; possible D gene TRBD2, 5 bases. The CDR3 extends over 13 amino acids. Germline CDR1 is MNHEY and CDR2 is SMNVEV (reference sequence). The V end lost 5 bases, the J end lost 3 bases, and 11 bases lay between the germline ends. CDR3: CASSADWGYEQYF. The CDR3 DNA reads TGTGCCAGCAGTGCGGACTGGGGCTACGAGCAGTACTTC.

The DNA for the CDR3 is TGCGCCAGCAGTCATGGGGGGAACGGAAACACCATATATTTT. Residues: CASSHGGNGNTIYF. This sequence joins TRBV23-1 and TRBJ1-3; possible D gene TRBD1, 5 bases. TRBV23-1 is flagged as an ORF with uncertain function. The CDR3 sequence is 14 residues long. The ends were cut back, 3 bases at V and 4 bases at J, with 10 bases in the middle.

The genes are TRBV5-4 and TRBJ2-1, with TRBD1 matching over 7 bases. Germline CDR1 and CDR2: SGHNT and YYREEE (reference sequence). Trimming removed 6 bases from V and 1 base from J; junction bases left unmatched: 4. The CDR3 has 14 amino acids. The CDR3 is CASTQGVSYNEQFF. The CDR3 DNA is TGTGCCAGCACCCAGGGGGTATCCTACAATGAGCAGTTCTTC.

The chain has TRBV14 and TRBJ2-5; 8 bases align to TRBD2. CDR1 SGHDN and CDR2 FVKESK come from the germline V gene. V lost 0 bases and J lost 1; bases outside the gene matches: 16. This CDR3 comprises 20 residues. The CDR3 loop reads CASSQEGSAGGGRSQETQYF. The CDR3 DNA sequence: TGTGCCAGCAGCCAAGAAGGGTCGGCGGGGGGCGGACGGTCCCAAGAGACCCAGTACTTC.

The chain links TRBV7-9 to TRBJ2-3; maybe TRBD2 (8 bases). CDR3 size: 16 residues. Trimming stripped 5 bases from V and 7 bases from J, with 22 bases between. CDR1 SEHNR and CDR2 FQNEAQ come from the germline V gene (reference sequence). The CDR3 region is CASSAPGGGSANTQYF. As DNA, the CDR3 is TGTGCCAGCAGCGCCCCGGGAGGGGGCTCGGCGAATACGCAGTATTTT.

The V and J genes are TRBV27 and TRBJ2-7; D uncertain. Trimming cost V 6 bases and J 5 bases, with 11 bases left between them. Germline V gene sequence: CDR1 MNHEY, CDR2 SMNVEV (reference sequence). This CDR3 has 12 residues. The CDR3 DNA reads TGTGCCAGCAGGCGTCATCCCCACGAGCAGTACTTC. It codes for CASRRHPHEQYF.

The chain links TRBV7-8 to TRBJ2-3; 8 positions agree with TRBD1. The CDR3 length is 16 residues. Germline assignment: CDR1 SGHVS and CDR2 FQNEAQ. The ends lost 3 bases at V and 6 bases at J; junction bases unmatched: 11. The CDR3 DNA reads TGTGCCAGCAGCTTTCTTACAGGGGGACAATTGGATACGCAGTATTTT. Protein product: CASSFLTGGQLDTQYF.

The chain joins TRBV6-5 to TRBJ2-1; D is undetermined. The length of the CDR3 is 15 residues. Trimming removed 6 bases at V and 5 bases at J, with 17 bases between. CDR1 and CDR2 (germline): MNHEY, SVGAGI. The CDR3 region has the DNA TGTGCCAGCAGACCCCACAGTGGCTCGGACAATGAGCAGTTCTTC. It specifies CASRPHSGSDNEQFF.

There are a few counts of this clone. This chain links TRBV7-9 with TRBJ1-1; 9 nucleotides line up with TRBD1. This CDR3 comprises 12 residues. With V trimmed by 6 bases and J by 7 bases, 3 bases remained unmatched. The germline CDR1 and CDR2 sequences are SEHNR and FQNEAQ (reference sequence). The CDR3 is CASSRTGDEAFF. In DNA form, the CDR3 reads TGTGCCAGCAGTCGGACAGGGGATGAAGCTTTCTTT. Full variable domain (remainder filled in from reference TRBV7-9 and TRBJ1-1): DTGVSQNPRHKITKRGQNVTFRCDPISEHNRLYWYRQTLGQGPEFLTYFQNEAQLEKSRLLSDRFSAERPKGSFSTLEIQRTEQGDSAMYLCASSRTGDEAFFGQGTRLTVV.

Here the CDR3 DNA reads TGTGCCAGTAGTACGGGACAGGGGACTTCCTCGGCAAAACTGTTTTTT. Its protein product is CASSTGQGTSSAKLFF. This sequence joins TRBV19 and TRBJ1-4; 10 nucleotides line up with TRBD1. CDR1 and CDR2 (germline): LNHDA, SQIVND (reference sequence). CDR3 size: 16 residues. With 4 bases clipped from V and 10 bases from J, the junction kept 12 bases outside the gene matches.

This chain joins TRBV7-8 and TRBJ1-4; weak D call: TRBD1 (5 bases). Germline-derived CDR1 and CDR2 are SGHVS and FQNEAQ. The CDR3 runs 15 residues. V was pared by 3 bases and J by 8 bases, with 16 bases between. In DNA, the CDR3 is TGTGCCAGCAGCTTCCGAAGAATGGGGGGGGAAAAACTGTTTTTT. Protein sequence: CASSFRRMGGEKLFF.

The chain joins TRBV18 to TRBJ2-5, with D hard to call. This CDR3 spans 11 amino acids. Germline V lookup: CDR1 KGHSH, CDR2 LQKENI. V dropped 4 bases and J dropped 3 bases, with 3 bases sitting between them. CDR3 sequence: CASSLKETQYF. In DNA form, the CDR3 reads TGTGCCAGCTCACTTAAAGAGACCCAGTACTTC.

This sequence joins TRBV27 and TRBJ2-5, with 8 nucleotides matching TRBD1. Germline V gives CDR1 MNHEY, CDR2 SMNVEV (reference sequence). V lost 0 bases to trimming and J lost 4 bases; unmatched junction nucleotides: 10. This CDR3 comprises 17 residues. CDR3: CASSLSFTGGVSETQYF. The CDR3 DNA is TGTGCCAGCAGTTTATCTTTCACAGGGGGAGTATCAGAGACCCAGTACTTC.

This chain links TRBV29-1 with TRBJ1-6; no clear D. The ends were cut back, 6 bases at V and 7 bases at J, with 10 bases in the middle. Germline CDR1 SQVTM, CDR2 ANQGSEA. CDR3 length equals 12 residues. CDR3: CSVKDPNSPLHF. The CDR3 nucleotides read TGCAGCGTGAAGGACCCAAATTCACCCCTCCACTTT.

The V and J genes are TRBV28 and TRBJ1-4; tentative D call: TRBD1 (6 bases). CDR3 length: 15 amino acids. Germline V gene sequence: CDR1 MDHEN, CDR2 SYDVKM. V was clipped by 5 bases and J by 5 bases, with 15 bases between them. The CDR3 loop reads CASSPAGTINEKLFF. CDR3 nucleotides: TGTGCCAGCAGTCCGGCCGGGACAATCAATGAAAAACTGTTTTTT.

V gene TRBV6-5 combines with J gene TRBJ2-3; TRBD2 matches 11 bases. This CDR3 is built from 14 residues. V shed 6 bases and J 1 base; nucleotides not matched to a gene: 0. CDR1 MNHEY and CDR2 SVGAGI come from the germline V gene. In nucleotides, the CDR3 is TGTGCCAGCAGGACTAGCGGGGGCACAGATACGCAGTATTTT. This encodes CASRTSGGTDTQYF.

This chain joins TRBV11-2 and TRBJ2-7; unclear D gene. Germline assignment: CDR1 SGHAT and CDR2 FQNNGV. This CDR3 is 11 amino acids long. The V gene lost 5 bases and the J gene lost 7 bases, with 9 bases spanning the gap. The CDR3 loop reads CASSPYGEQYF. For the CDR3, the DNA is TGTGCCAGCAGCCCCTATGGAGAGCAGTACTTC.

This CDR3 is CASSPSSGTGSYEQYF. The CDR3 DNA follows: TGCGCCAGCAGCCCGTCTTCCGGGACAGGGTCCTACGAGCAGTACTTC. This rearrangement joins TRBV4-1 to TRBJ2-7; 9 nucleotides agree with TRBD1. After removal of 4 bases from V and 1 base from J, the junction contained 8 bases not matched to a gene. This CDR3 is 16 amino acids long. Germline loops: CDR1 MGHRA, CDR2 YSYEKL.